This entry lists 25 T cell receptor beta chains sequenced from one sample in a study of regulatory T cells in long-lasting Graves disease. Noted time point: persistent/refractory GD, antithyroid drugs over 5 years with positive TRAb. RNA extracted from PBMCs served as the sequencing template. Building the TCR beta libraries relied on iRepertoire HTBI primers, and CDR3 regions underwent Arm-PCR. One entry per CDR3 protein, called by TCRdb with MiXCR from the multiplex PCR reads. The data contain about 430,000 distinct CDR3 sequences, about 21% of them seen just once; the ten biggest clones take up around 15%. Sequenced material: peripheral blood mononuclear cells (PBMCs), taken when the disease was refractory, from a patient treated with antithyroid drugs. These receptors all stem from a female donor with Graves disease.

There are many counts of this clonotype. The chain combines TRBV20-1 with TRBJ2-7; D is undetermined. Germline V gene data show CDR1 as DFQATT and CDR2 as SNEGSKA (reference sequence). CDR3 size: 13 residues. Trimming stripped 5 bases from V and 2 bases from J, with 13 bases between. CDR3 DNA sequence: TGCAGTGCTTCGGGCGGAGACGCCTACGAGCAGTACTTC. Protein product: CSASGGDAYEQYF.

The chain has TRBV20-1 and TRBJ2-5; 8 bases agree with TRBD2. CDR3 length: 14 amino acids. V was clipped by 4 bases and J by 4 bases; unmatched bases: 8. Germline values: CDR1 DFQATT, CDR2 SNEGSKA (reference sequence). The DNA for the CDR3 is TGCAGTGCTACGGCGGGGGGCTTGGGAGAGACCCAGTACTTC. Protein: CSATAGGLGETQYF.

J is TRBJ2-3 and V is TRBV27; weak D call: TRBD2 (6 bases). V shed 8 bases and J shed 6 bases, with 15 bases lying between them. The CDR3 extends over 13 amino acids. From germline, CDR1 is MNHEY and CDR2 SMNVEV (reference sequence). CDR3 coding DNA: TGTGCCAGCCGACTAGGGGTGGGGGATACGCAGTATTTT. Amino acid sequence: CASRLGVGDTQYF.

This clonotype was found a few times. J is TRBJ2-2 and V is TRBV5-1, with 9 nucleotides matching TRBD2. V was clipped by 4 bases and J by 5 bases; unmatched bases: 6. The CDR3 has 15 residues. Germline CDR1 reads SGHRS; CDR2 reads YFSETQ. The CDR3: CASSVAGVGTGELFF. The CDR3 bases are TGCGCCAGCAGCGTAGCGGGAGTTGGGACCGGGGAGCTGTTTTTT.

This clonotype was observed at least ten times. The V call is TRBV6-1, the J call TRBJ2-5; a possible D gene is TRBD1 (6 bases). Deletions cut 8 bases from V and 4 bases from J, with 14 bases between. Germline V gene sequence: CDR1 MNHNS, CDR2 SASEGT. This CDR3 comprises 13 residues. Here the CDR3 reads CASSRTERETQYF. CDR3 bases: TGTGCCAGCTCCAGGACAGAGAGAGAGACCCAGTACTTC.

This clonotype has at least ten counts. The chain has TRBV6-1 and TRBJ2-7; 7 bases map to TRBD2. Germline V gene lookup returns CDR1 MNHNS and CDR2 SASEGT. The V segment lost 6 bases and the J segment 6 bases; nucleotides outside the gene matches: 14. The CDR3 has 15 amino acids. CDR3 loop: CASRDSRLALFEQYF. In DNA form, the CDR3 reads TGTGCCAGCAGGGACTCCCGACTAGCTCTGTTCGAGCAGTACTTC.

This clonotype was counted at least ten times. This chain joins TRBV28 and TRBJ2-2, with D perhaps matching TRBD2 (6 bases). With 2 bases removed from V and 1 base from J, the gap between germline ends came to 20 bases. The CDR3 contains 19 residues. Germline V gene lookup returns CDR1 MDHEN and CDR2 SYDVKM. As DNA, the CDR3 is TGTGCCAGCAGTTTAAGGTCCCTCGCGCGGGGACTGAACACCGGGGAGCTGTTTTTT. Translated: CASSLRSLARGLNTGELFF.

This rearrangement joins TRBV29-1 to TRBJ1-1, with D possibly being TRBD1 (6 bases). Germline CDR1 is SQVTM and CDR2 is ANQGSEA. The length of the CDR3 is 12 residues. The ends were cut back, 7 bases at V and 3 bases at J, with 12 bases in the middle. CDR3 coding DNA: TGCAGCGGGACAGATTTTTACACTGAAGCTTTCTTT. Translation: CSGTDFYTEAFF.

This rearrangement joins TRBV5-1 to TRBJ2-3, with D hard to call. In germline, CDR1 is SGHRS, CDR2 YFSETQ. Trimming pared 0 bases from V and 1 base from J, leaving 9 bases between. This CDR3 region has 15 residues. The CDR3 bases are TGCGCCAGCAGCTTGGCCTTGAGCGGCACAGATACGCAGTATTTT. It codes for CASSLALSGTDTQYF.

This clonotype was found a few times. The chain employs TRBV5-8 and TRBJ2-3; 9 bases match TRBD2. CDR3 size: 16 residues. Germline CDR1 and CDR2: SGHTS and YDEGEE. The J segment lost 0 bases and the V segment lost 2 bases, leaving 4 bases of the junction unmatched. This chain's CDR3 is CASSFISGSSTDTQYF. The DNA for the CDR3 is TGTGCCAGCAGCTTTATTAGCGGGAGTAGCACAGATACGCAGTATTTT.

V and J are TRBV12-3 or TRBV12-4 and TRBJ2-1; no definite D call. Trimming left V 3 bases short and J 4 bases short, with 16 bases between. CDR3 size: 16 residues. CDR3 sequence (DNA): TGTGCCAGCAGTTTGGCCCCAGGAGCTCGGTACAATGAGCAGTTCTTC. Its protein is CASSLAPGARYNEQFF.

This clonotype has just a few counts. V usage is TRBV7-9 and J usage is TRBJ2-3; D may be TRBD1 (5 bases). V was cut by 0 bases and J by 2 bases, with 12 bases left in between. The CDR3 runs 16 residues. Germline V lookup: CDR1 SEHNR, CDR2 FQNEAQ (reference sequence). The DNA of the CDR3 is TGTGCCAGCAGCTTAGCGGGGCGGCAAATCACAGATACGCAGTATTTT. Translating gives CASSLAGRQITDTQYF.

The chain carries TRBV5-5 and TRBJ2-7; D remains ambiguous. CDR1 is SGHKS, CDR2 YYEKEE, per germline (reference sequence). V was shortened by 1 base and J by 5 bases, with 7 bases between the two germline ends. The CDR3 covers 12 residues. The CDR3 region has the DNA TGTGCCAGCAGCTTGTCCCTGGACGAGCAGTACTTC. Protein: CASSLSLDEQYF.

This clonotype was seen a few times. The J gene is TRBJ1-2, the V gene TRBV6-1, with D maybe TRBD1 (5 bases). The CDR3 runs to 17 residues. Trimming took off 7 bases at V and 4 bases at J, with 25 bases between the two ends. Germline values: CDR1 MNHNS, CDR2 SASEGT. Here the CDR3 reads CASTPMGTQGTTYGYTF. CDR3 nucleotide sequence: TGTGCCAGCACCCCCATGGGGACGCAGGGAACTACCTATGGCTACACCTTC.

The rearrangement uses TRBV5-1 and TRBJ2-4; D possibly corresponds to TRBD1 (5 bases). V was cut by 2 bases and J by 6 bases, with 9 bases left in between. Germline CDR1 is SGHRS and CDR2 is YFSETQ. There are 13 residues in the CDR3. The CDR3 region has the DNA TGCGCCAGCAGCTTATCAGGGCCAAACATTCAGTACTTC. This translates into CASSLSGPNIQYF.

This clonotype showed up just a few times. The chain employs TRBV28 and TRBJ1-1; D possibly corresponds to TRBD1 (6 bases). V was trimmed by 2 bases and J by 11 bases, leaving 24 bases between them. This CDR3 region has 16 residues. Looked up from germline, CDR1 is MDHEN and CDR2 is SYDVKM. The DNA of the CDR3 is TGTGCCAGCAGTTTAGGGGGACAACGGTTGAACACTGGGGCTTTCTTT. It specifies CASSLGGQRLNTGAFF.

This sequence joins TRBV6-1 and TRBJ2-7; D tentatively reads TRBD1 or TRBD2 (6 bases each). V was clipped by 7 bases and J by 7 bases, with 20 bases between them. This CDR3 spans 14 amino acids. Germline V gene lookup returns CDR1 MNHNS and CDR2 SASEGT. The CDR3 nucleotides are TGTGCCAGCAACGAACCCACGGGGGCAGGGGAGCAGTACTTC. As protein: CASNEPTGAGEQYF.

CDR3 DNA: TGTGCCTGGAGTAGCGGGAGTGGAGATACGCAGTATTTT. Amino acids: CAWSSGSGDTQYF. The chain couples TRBV30 to TRBJ2-3; 8 nucleotides match TRBD2. This CDR3 has 13 amino acids. Per germline, CDR1 GTSNPN and CDR2 SVGIG (reference sequence). V trimming: 2 bases; J trimming: 5 bases; junction bases outside the gene matches: 3.

This clonotype was seen a few times. Relative to the germline gene, one junction end is altered; a read error may explain this. The chain employs TRBV12-3 or TRBV12-4 and TRBJ2-2; possibly TRBD2 for D (6 bases). The CDR3 runs to 13 residues. In nucleotides, the CDR3 is TGTGCCAGCAGTTGGGGGGAGTCCGGGGAGCTGTCTTTT. Its protein product is CASSWGESGELSF.

This clonotype was seen at least ten times. V gene TRBV27 combines with J gene TRBJ2-7; TRBD2 agrees at 11 bases. Germline CDR1 MNHEY, CDR2 SMNVEV (reference sequence). V was pared by 11 bases and J by 3 bases, with 3 bases of the junction left unmatched. The CDR3 runs 12 residues. This CDR3 reads CAGGTSGYEQYF. In DNA form, the CDR3 reads TGTGCCGGAGGGACTAGCGGCTACGAGCAGTACTTC.

This clonotype was seen many times. The rearrangement uses TRBV6-6 and TRBJ1-1; no firm D call. The CDR3 is made up of 17 amino acids. Trimming removed 0 bases at V and 0 bases at J, with 14 bases between. Germline CDR1 is MNHNY and CDR2 is SVGAGI (reference sequence). In nucleotides, the CDR3 is TGTGCCAGCAGTTACTCGGGAGGGTATCTGGTGAACACTGAAGCTTTCTTT. Residues: CASSYSGGYLVNTEAFF.

This clonotype was seen once. This chain connects TRBV7-9 to TRBJ1-2; TRBD1 agrees at 7 bases. Germline V CDR1 and CDR2: SEHNR, FQNEAQ (reference sequence). This CDR3 contains 15 residues. V was clipped by 5 bases and J by 0 bases; unmatched bases: 6. The CDR3 DNA follows: TGTGCCAGCAGCCAACGACAGGGACCTAACTATGGCTACACCTTC. It translates to CASSQRQGPNYGYTF.

The rearrangement uses TRBV20-1 and TRBJ1-6; D call uncertain. CDR3 length: 14 residues. Germline-derived CDR1 and CDR2 are DFQATT and SNEGSKA (reference sequence). V was shortened by 3 bases and J by 7 bases, with 13 bases between the two germline ends. CDR3 residues: CSAREGRGNSPLHF. The CDR3 coding sequence is TGCAGTGCTAGGGAAGGACGGGGAAATTCACCCCTCCACTTT.

This clonotype came up a few times. This rearrangement joins TRBV29-1 to TRBJ1-1; D call uncertain. In germline, CDR1 is SQVTM, CDR2 ANQGSEA. The CDR3 totals 12 residues. Between the trimmed V and J ends, which lost 5 bases and 1 base, there was a span of 8 bases. Here the CDR3 DNA reads TGCAGCGTTTTAGTCCAGAACACTGAAGCTTTCTTT. Amino acid sequence: CSVLVQNTEAFF.

This clonotype was found many times. The chain uses TRBV28 and TRBJ2-5; D is unresolved. Germline CDR1 and CDR2: MDHEN and SYDVKM. V was trimmed by 4 bases and J by 5 bases, leaving 8 bases between them. The CDR3 length is 12 residues. CDR3 amino acids: CASSSLHETQYF. CDR3 DNA: TGTGCCAGCAGTTCCCTACATGAGACCCAGTACTTC.